This TCR beta chain is drawn from a study of T cell repertoires in ileal Crohn's disease. Study context: Every patient was operated on for stricturing (around 61%) or penetrating (approximately 40%) complications. Findings and limits, study-wide: Clonality above 26.8% at surgery always came with endoscopic recurrence. Clonal expansions were more frequent in active smokers than non-smokers at surgery.

Here immunoSEQ multiplex PCR was the method, and the copy in TCRdb shows in-frame clones only, minus some. The sample lists around 7,700 clones; roughly 76% were seen once. Of note for this clone: Its target is unknown.

The CDR3 length is 15 residues. The germline CDR1 and CDR2 sequences are WSHSY and SAAADI. Unmatched junction bases numbered 6, after V lost 8 bases and J lost 2 bases. The rearrangement links TRBV10-2 to TRBJ2-7; 13 bases agree with TRBD2. Material: ileal tissue. The TCR was taken from an adult with Crohn's disease. DNA of the CDR3: TGCGCCAGCGGGGAGGGACTAGCGGGACCCTACGAGCAGTACTTC. Translated: CASGEGLAGPYEQYF.